This paragraph reports one T cell receptor beta chain. Germline V gives CDR1 PRHDT, CDR2 FYEKMQ (reference sequence). Trimming removed 2 bases from V and 6 bases from J, with 13 bases in between. The length of the CDR3 is 14 residues. The data are from a study of blood T cell repertoires in COVID-19. Participant-reported clinical history was the basis for cohort assignment. Original handling: Reference gene primers were amplified, and this amplification served to estimate nucleated cell counts. Measured with immunoSEQ multiplex PCR; TCRdb has only the in-frame clones, and not every one. V and J calls and clone size are as listed in that table; D and trimming were resolved from the DNA. The table has 180,000 or so clones, approximately 80% seen once; the top ten hold about 11%.

Sequencing was performed on PBMCs or T cells enriched from blood (not recorded which). The genes are TRBV13 and TRBJ1-2; D is ambiguous. This receptor was taken from a man aged 45-65 years who had recovered from COVID-19. This chain's CDR3 is CASSLFRGRDGYTF. CDR3 DNA sequence: TGTGCCAGCAGCTTATTTCGGGGAAGGGATGGCTACACCTTC. Drawing the rest from reference TRBV13 and TRBJ1-2, the complete variable domain is AAGVIQSPRHLIKEKRETATLKCYPIPRHDTVYWYQQGPGQDPQFLISFYEKMQSDKGSIPDRFSAQQFSDYHSELNMSSLELGDSALYFCASSLFRGRDGYTFGSGTRLTVV.